This T cell receptor (beta chain) is drawn from a study of cytotoxic CD8 clonotypes in ibrutinib-treated CLL. Germline CDR1 reads MGHDK; CDR2 reads SYGVNS. V lost 7 bases and J lost 0, with 7 bases in between. The CDR3 is 13 residues long. Deep sequencing aimed at 1 in 200,000 to 1 in 1 million T cells' resolution. Some clones are missing from TCRdb's copy, which holds only in-frame ones; the method was immunoSEQ multiplex PCR. The repertoire holds a few hundred thousand clones, with more than 65% as singletons. The source of this sequence is a human donor with chronic lymphocytic leukemia. The material was PBMCs, obtained before ibrutinib treatment. The rearrangement joins TRBV25-1 to TRBJ2-4; possible D gene TRBD2, 6 bases. CDR3: CASTGVAKNIQYF. The CDR3 region has the DNA TGTGCCAGCACGGGGGTAGCCAAAAACATTCAGTACTTC.